This T cell receptor (beta chain) was obtained from a study of long-term antiretroviral therapy in people with HIV. Study outcomes and limitations: All blood samples came from the years 2004 to 2017, possibly under older ART regimens. Repertoires with HIV possessed tighter CDR3 length spans than those of controls. Diversity went up after ART and still fell short of transplant donor controls.

A v3.0 immunoSEQ assay was performed at survey level. The table came from immunoSEQ multiplex PCR; TCRdb's copy has only in-frame clones and leaves some out. The sample shows more than 20,000 clones, about 85% of them seen only once. Germline V gene data show CDR1 as MGHRA and CDR2 as YSYEKL. The CDR3 has 15 amino acids. Trimming removed 3 bases from V and 5 bases from J; junction bases left unmatched: 8. As to this clone: Its target is unknown.

Source: unsorted PBMCs, taken about 2.6 years after starting antiretroviral therapy. The source of this sequence is a man aged 40-49 years with HIV. This chain links TRBV4-1 with TRBJ2-5; 8 bases match TRBD1. CDR3 sequence: CASSQRQGRTETQYF. The CDR3 nucleotides read TGCGCCAGCAGCCAGCGACAGGGGAGGACGGAGACCCAGTACTTC.